Each of the 6 T cell receptor beta chains below was sequenced from the same sample in a study of lymphopenia after photon versus proton radiotherapy. The repertoire was sequenced with immunoSEQ multiplex PCR; TCRdb's copy has only in-frame clones and lacks some. The sample records more than 45,000 clones, about 88% being singletons. The sample consisted of peripheral blood, taken from a patient treated with proton-based radiotherapy. The receptors shown here come from a man aged 60 to 69 with pancreatic cancer.

This clone showed up just once. This rearrangement joins TRBV28 to TRBJ2-7, with D maybe TRBD2 (6 bases). V lost 2 bases and J 2 bases, leaving 13 bases between the germline ends. Germline CDR1 reads MDHEN; CDR2 reads SYDVKM. CDR3 length: 15 residues. The chain's CDR3 is CASSLIWAGTYEQYF. The DNA of the CDR3 is TGTGCCAGCAGTTTAATTTGGGCGGGAACCTACGAGCAGTACTTC.

The rearrangement joins TRBV30 to TRBJ1-1, with TRBD1 matching over 8 bases. Germline CDR1 and CDR2: GTSNPN and SVGIG (reference sequence). Trimming at V came to 5 bases and at J to 5 bases, leaving 10 bases not matched to a gene. There are 14 residues in the CDR3. The CDR3 DNA is TGTGCCTGGCATAAGGACAGGGTCGGGACTGAAGCTTTCTTT. Translating it yields CAWHKDRVGTEAFF.

This sequence joins TRBV6-5 and TRBJ2-7, with D maybe TRBD1 (5 bases). V was cut by 4 bases and J by 5 bases, with 6 bases left in between. CDR1 and CDR2 (germline): MNHEY, SVGAGI. The CDR3 length is 11 residues. As DNA, the CDR3 is TGTGCCAGCAGTTCCAGGGACGAGCAGTACTTC. Translated: CASSSRDEQYF.

The J gene is TRBJ1-5, the V gene TRBV27; possible D gene TRBD1, 5 bases. In germline, CDR1 is MNHEY, CDR2 SMNVEV (reference sequence). The CDR3 loop spans 17 amino acids. V lost 4 bases, J lost 6 bases, and 22 bases lay in between. The CDR3 DNA reads TGTGCCAGCAGTTCCAAGGCCCAGGGACCTTATGGTCAGCCCCAGCATTTT. It is translated as CASSSKAQGPYGQPQHF.

This chain uses TRBV28 with TRBJ2-1, with 7 bases lining up with TRBD2. CDR3 length: 16 residues. V gave up 5 bases and J gave up 0 bases; unmatched junction bases: 7. Germline assignment: CDR1 MDHEN and CDR2 SYDVKM. Here the CDR3 reads CASSLGGRASYNEQFF. CDR3 sequence (DNA): TGTGCCAGCAGTCTTGGGGGGAGGGCCTCCTACAATGAGCAGTTCTTC.

This sequence joins TRBV30 and TRBJ1-2; tentatively, D is TRBD1 (5 bases). Trimming shortened V by 3 bases and J by 4 bases, and 15 bases separated the two germline ends. The CDR3 totals 14 residues. From germline, CDR1 is GTSNPN and CDR2 SVGIG (reference sequence). Here the CDR3 reads CAWSRRVDIYGYTF. CDR3 DNA: TGTGCCTGGAGCCGACGTGTGGACATCTATGGCTACACCTTC.